These 15 T cell receptor beta chains came from one sample sequenced in a study of blood T cell repertoires in COVID-19. Data came from immunoSEQ multiplex PCR; TCRdb stores just in-frame clones and leaves some out. The sample contains about 180,000 clones, 86% of which appear only once. Sequencing input: PBMCs or T cells enriched from blood (not recorded which). These TCRs come from a young woman who had recovered from COVID-19.

This rearrangement joins TRBV7-6 to TRBJ1-3; D unresolved. CDR3 length: 15 amino acids. CDR1 SGHVS and CDR2 FNYEAQ come from the germline V gene. The V end was cut by 0 bases, the J end by 0 bases, with 6 bases between. The CDR3 protein is CASSLATISGNTIYF. CDR3 bases: TGTGCCAGCAGCTTAGCGACAATCTCTGGAAACACCATATATTTT.

The J gene is TRBJ1-1, the V gene TRBV9, with D perhaps TRBD1 (6 bases). Germline V gene data show CDR1 as SGDLS and CDR2 as YYNGEE. The CDR3 totals 13 residues. The V gene lost 6 bases and the J gene lost 2 bases, with 11 bases spanning the gap. The CDR3 is CASTRTANTEAFF. CDR3 DNA sequence: TGTGCCAGCACCCGGACAGCTAACACTGAAGCTTTCTTT.

The V call is TRBV6-1, the J call TRBJ2-1; 9 bases map to TRBD2. V dropped 2 bases and J dropped 7; count of bases not matched to a gene: 9. This CDR3 region has 16 residues. Germline V gives CDR1 MNHNS, CDR2 SASEGT. The CDR3: CASSETLAGTGNEQFF. CDR3 DNA sequence: TGTGCCAGCAGTGAAACTCTAGCGGGAACCGGAAATGAGCAGTTCTTC.

J is TRBJ1-1 and V is TRBV2; D possibly corresponds to TRBD1 (5 bases). Germline V gene sequence: CDR1 SNHLY, CDR2 FYNNEI. Trimming removed 4 bases from V and 11 bases from J, with 17 bases in between. CDR3 length: 13 residues. CDR3 amino acids: CASSVGGTSGAFF. The CDR3 DNA is TGTGCCAGCAGTGTGGGAGGGACCTCGGGGGCTTTCTTT.

The chain has TRBV5-6 and TRBJ2-7; D perhaps matches TRBD2 (6 bases). V was clipped by 4 bases and J by 5 bases, with 16 bases between them. The length of the CDR3 is 14 residues. Per germline, CDR1 SGHDT and CDR2 YYEEEE. The CDR3 region is CASSLRGSGNEQYF. DNA for the CDR3: TGTGCCAGCAGCCTTCGGGGGTCGGGGAACGAGCAGTACTTC.

The chain's CDR3 is CASSQGEGRNIQYF. The CDR3 DNA sequence: TGCGCCAGCAGCCAAGGGGAGGGGCGAAACATTCAGTACTTC. The V and J genes are TRBV4-1 and TRBJ2-4, with 7 positions matching TRBD2. Germline values: CDR1 MGHRA, CDR2 YSYEKL. The V and J ends lost 1 base and 6 bases, in that order; junction bases with no gene match: 3. This CDR3 has 14 amino acids.

V gene TRBV5-1 combines with J gene TRBJ1-1; TRBD1 aligns across 9 bases. The CDR3 is 15 amino acids. CDR1 and CDR2 (germline): SGHRS, YFSETQ. The J segment lost 4 bases and the V segment lost 4 bases, leaving 8 bases of the junction unmatched. The CDR3 reads CASSPEGQGRTEAFF. CDR3 in DNA: TGCGCCAGCAGCCCAGAGGGACAGGGTCGCACTGAAGCTTTCTTT.

J is TRBJ1-6 and V is TRBV27; tentatively, D is TRBD1 (6 bases). The V and J ends lost 3 bases and 9 bases respectively, with 12 bases between them. Germline-derived CDR1 and CDR2 are MNHEY and SMNVEV (reference sequence). The CDR3 totals 14 residues. The CDR3 bases are TGTGCCAGCAGTTTTGGGGGGGCCGGTTCACCCCTCCACTTT. It codes for CASSFGGAGSPLHF.

This chain uses TRBV6-6 with TRBJ2-1; no clear D. In germline, CDR1 is MNHNY, CDR2 SVGAGI (reference sequence). The V and J ends lost 7 bases and 7 bases respectively, with 17 bases between them. This CDR3 is built from 14 residues. The CDR3 sequence is CASTNTPERNEQFF. In nucleotides, the CDR3 is TGTGCCAGCACGAACACCCCGGAGAGGAATGAGCAGTTCTTC.

This rearrangement joins TRBV5-8 to TRBJ1-4, with TRBD1 identical over 7 bases. CDR3 size: 18 residues. Germline V gene lookup returns CDR1 SGHTS and CDR2 YDEGEE. V was clipped by 1 base and J by 0 bases; unmatched bases: 9. The CDR3 loop reads CASSLLRQGLATNEKLFF. The CDR3 DNA is TGTGCCAGCAGCTTGCTTCGACAGGGCCTTGCAACTAATGAAAAACTGTTTTTT.

The chain combines TRBV7-9 with TRBJ1-2; maybe TRBD1 (5 bases). The germline V gene encodes CDR1 SEHNR and CDR2 FQNEAQ (reference sequence). The V end was cut by 3 bases, the J end by 4 bases, with 15 bases between. This CDR3 is 15 amino acids long. DNA for the CDR3: TGTGCCAGCAGCTTTTTCGAGTCAGGGCCCTATGGCTACACCTTC. It codes for CASSFFESGPYGYTF. The variable domain in full, with the rest retrieved from reference TRBV7-9 and TRBJ1-2, is DTGVSQNPRHKITKRGQNVTFRCDPISEHNRLYWYRQTLGQGPEFLTYFQNEAQLEKSRLLSDRFSAERPKGSFSTLEIQRTEQGDSAMYLCASSFFESGPYGYTFGSGTRLTVV.

DNA of the CDR3: TGTGCCAGCAGCGCCGAGGGGGGGCGAGGGCAGTACTTC. This encodes CASSAEGGRGQYF. This chain links TRBV7-9 with TRBJ2-7, with D perhaps TRBD2 (7 bases). Germline V CDR1 and CDR2: SEHNR, FQNEAQ (reference sequence). The CDR3 runs to 13 residues. V was pared by 5 bases and J by 9 bases, with 17 bases between.

This chain uses TRBV28 with TRBJ1-3; D uncertain. This CDR3 is 13 amino acids long. From germline, CDR1 is MDHEN and CDR2 SYDVKM. V was pared by 5 bases and J by 1 base, with 6 bases between. The CDR3 reads CASSLSSGNTIYF. CDR3 sequence (DNA): TGTGCCAGCAGTCTCTCGTCTGGAAACACCATATATTTT. Full variable domain (rest looked up from reference TRBV28 and TRBJ1-3): DVKVTQSSRYLVKRTGEKVFLECVQDMDHENMFWYRQDPGLGLRLIYFSYDVKMKEKGDIPEGYSVSREKKERFSLILESASTNQTSMYLCASSLSSGNTIYFGEGSWLTVV.

This chain connects TRBV30 to TRBJ2-1, with 8 bases aligning to TRBD1. J gave up 5 bases and V 8 bases, and 8 bases lay outside the gene matches. Per the germline V gene, CDR1 is GTSNPN and CDR2 is SVGIG (reference sequence). The CDR3 is 13 amino acids. CDR3 in amino acids: CAENHRGNNEQFF. CDR3 coding DNA: TGTGCCGAAAACCACAGGGGGAACAATGAGCAGTTCTTC.

This chain connects TRBV14 to TRBJ2-5; D perhaps matches TRBD2 (5 bases). CDR3 length: 13 amino acids. The germline V and J ends were trimmed by 4 bases and 4 bases, with 10 bases remaining between them. CDR1 and CDR2 (germline): SGHDN, FVKESK. DNA of the CDR3: TGTGCCAGCAGCCCGCGACTACGAGAGACCCAGTACTTC. Amino acids: CASSPRLRETQYF.